The T cell receptor (beta chain) described here comes from a study of blood T cell repertoires in COVID-19 (dated by TCRdb to about 2020). Study-wide context: Samples from collaborators originated in the United States, Italy and Spain and spanned both the acute and convalescent phases of COVID-19. The dataset comprised deeply sampled blood TCRbeta repertoires from subjects exposed to, actively infected with, or recovered from COVID-19. Samples were obtained from the ongoing ImmuneRACE study (first 160 participants) and from some 1,300 subjects provided by 6 global collaborators. The repertoires were released in a freely available public database intended as a resource for research on the immune response to SARS-CoV-2. Where available, HLA class I and class II types were obtained from metadata supplied by the sample provider rather than from assay-based typing. The material from the prospective study consisted of cDNA or gDNA derived from T cells, B-cell-depleted T cells, or PBMCs. A de-identified subject ID, COVID-19 status, age in years and sex were almost always included in the sample metadata. What the work shows at the level of the full study, not this receptor alone: How much clinical and demographic metadata was included differed by source and by participant, and the metadata was provided uncurated.

At one collaborating source in Seattle, patients were enrolled during active infection and were followed longitudinally through the course of disease. The collaborating institutions used their own protocols to collect whole blood in K2EDTA tubes. Collaborator samples were shipped for TCRbeta analysis as frozen whole blood, isolated PBMCs, or DNA extracted from either sample type. The immunoSEQ Assay, a bias-controlled multiplex PCR, was used to amplify TCRbeta CDR3 regions from genomic DNA. Regarding the original processing steps: Nucleated cell counts per sample were estimated from amplification of reference gene primers within the assay. To quantify the absolute abundance of each unique TCRbeta CDR3 rearrangement, sequence reads were collapsed and filtered. Productive Simpson clonality was computed per sample as the square root of Simpson's diversity index over productive rearrangements. This immuneACCESS table, as held by TCRdb, lists in-frame sequences with V and J called but not all clones. Of the missing ones, under half trace to an unresolved V gene in checked studies; the others have no known cause. V and J calls and clone size are given by that table; D and trimming were obtained from the DNA. This sample comprises roughly 440,000 clones, more than 70% of them detected only once. Together, the top ten hold 10% to 15% of the sample.

Of note for this clone: Its antigen has not been determined. No clone much larger than this one lies a single base away; base qualities are absent.

In the germline V gene, CDR1 corresponds to SQVTM and CDR2 to ANQGSEA. The CDR3 numbers 12 residues from cysteine through phenylalanine. Only CDR3 DNA is held: 36 bases, read in frame from base 1. Relative to germline, V is 4 bases shorter and J is 5 bases shorter, with 11 bases between their ends. The sample was peripheral blood. This sequence originates from a woman aged 50 to 60 with COVID-19, enrolled during active disease. This receptor chain uses TRBV29-1 and TRBJ1-1; the D gene is unclear. The sequenced DNA is TGCAGCGTTGCTCTGCCGGGGACTGAAGCTTTCTTT. Protein translation: CSVALPGTEAFF.